The T cell receptor (beta chain) described here comes from a study of control samples from healthy donors and cancer patients. This CDR3 has 14 amino acids. Between the trimmed V and J ends, which lost 10 bases and 2 bases, there was a span of 16 bases. CDR1 is SEHNR, CDR2 FQNEAQ, per germline (reference sequence). Data came from immunoSEQ multiplex PCR; TCRdb stores just in-frame clones and leaves some out. This repertoire shows about 410,000 clones, around 90% found once; its top ten account for about 6.3%. The TCR comes from a man aged 35 to 55 with head and neck cancer. The chain recombines TRBV7-9 with TRBJ2-3; D gene uncertain. The sample consisted of PBMCs. As DNA, the CDR3 is TGTGCCATCAATGCGGCCGCCTTCACAGATACGCAGTATTTT. It translates to CAINAAAFTDTQYF. Filled out from reference TRBV7-9 and TRBJ2-3, the complete variable domain reads DTGVSQNPRHKITKRGQNVTFRCDPISEHNRLYWYRQTLGQGPEFLTYFQNEAQLEKSRLLSDRFSAERPKGSFSTLEIQRTEQGDSAMYLCAINAAAFTDTQYFGPGTRLTVL.